This TCR beta chain was captured in a study of cytomegalovirus exposure and HLA in healthy donors. CDR3 length equals 13 residues. Germline CDR1 is SSHAT and CDR2 is FNYEAQ (reference sequence). PCR involved 60 Vbeta and 13 Jbeta primers. Only in-frame clones appear in the TCRdb table, and some are missing; sequencing was by immunoSEQ multiplex PCR. The data hold tens of thousands of clones, with about 57% observed a single time. Study-level findings and limits: Apart from CMV serostatus, no immune exposure information was available.

The table lists this clone with a few counts. Antigen unknown. An end of the junction differs from the germline gene, which may be a read error. The sequence was collected from a human donor in good health. The sequenced sample was PBMCs. The V gene is TRBV7-7, the J gene TRBJ1-4; weak D call: TRBD1 (6 bases). The CDR3: CASSAQGSGKLFF. The CDR3 DNA reads as TGTGCTAGCAGCGCCCAGGGGAGCGGAAAACTGTTTTTT.